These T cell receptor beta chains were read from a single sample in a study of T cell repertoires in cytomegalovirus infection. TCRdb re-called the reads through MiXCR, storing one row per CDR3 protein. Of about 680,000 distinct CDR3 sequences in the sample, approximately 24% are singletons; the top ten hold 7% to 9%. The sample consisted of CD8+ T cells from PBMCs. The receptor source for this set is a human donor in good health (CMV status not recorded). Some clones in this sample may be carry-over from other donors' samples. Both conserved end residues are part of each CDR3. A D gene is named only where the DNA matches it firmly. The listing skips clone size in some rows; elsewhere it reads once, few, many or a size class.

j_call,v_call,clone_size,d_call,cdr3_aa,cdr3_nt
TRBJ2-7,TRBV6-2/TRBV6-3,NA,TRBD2,CASSPGLARGQYF,TGTGCCAGCAGTCCGGGACTAGCCCGGGGGCAGTACTTC
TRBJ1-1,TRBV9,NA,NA,CASSVSATGNTEAFF,TGTGCCAGCAGCGTATCGGCGACAGGGAACACTGAAGCTTTCTTT
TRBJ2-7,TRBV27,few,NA,CASSSPTNEQYF,TGTGCCAGCAGTTCTCCCACGAACGAGCAGTACTTC
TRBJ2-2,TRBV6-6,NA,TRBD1,CASSWTGSGELFF,TGTGCCAGCAGTTGGACAGGGTCCGGGGAGCTGTTTTTT
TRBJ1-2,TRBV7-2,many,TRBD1,CASSLAVEGARVHGYTF,TGTGCCAGCAGCTTAGCGGTGGAGGGGGCCCGGGTACATGGCTACACCTTC
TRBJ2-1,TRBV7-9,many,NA,CASSTDQGQFF,TGTGCCAGCAGCACAGACCAGGGGCAGTTCTTC
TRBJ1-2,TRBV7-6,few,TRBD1,CASSLYARGTGGVDYGYTF,TGTGCCAGCAGCTTATACGCCCGAGGGACAGGGGGCGTGGACTATGGCTACACCTTC
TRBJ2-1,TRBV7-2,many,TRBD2,CASSVAGGTLYNEQFF,TGTGCCAGCAGCGTAGCGGGGGGGACCCTTTACAATGAGCAGTTCTTC
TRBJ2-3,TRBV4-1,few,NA,CASSPGITDTQYF,TGCGCCAGCAGTCCCGGGATCACAGATACGCAGTATTTT
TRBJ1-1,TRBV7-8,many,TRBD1,CASFNKGQGGPAFF,TGTGCCAGCTTTAATAAGGGACAGGGAGGGCCAGCTTTCTTT
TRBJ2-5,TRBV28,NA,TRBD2,CASSSGLADPQETQYF,TGTGCCAGCAGTTCCGGACTAGCGGATCCACAAGAGACCCAGTACTTC
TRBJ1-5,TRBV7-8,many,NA,CASTPRGRVAHQPQHF,TGTGCCAGCACCCCACGGGGGCGAGTGGCTCATCAGCCCCAGCATTTT
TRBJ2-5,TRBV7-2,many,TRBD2,CASTKNSRGGETQYF,TGTGCCAGCACTAAAAACAGTCGGGGGGGAGAGACCCAGTACTTC
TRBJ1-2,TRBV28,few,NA,CASSISGGSPYGYTF,TGTGCCAGCAGTATCTCGGGGGGATCTCCCTATGGCTACACCTTC
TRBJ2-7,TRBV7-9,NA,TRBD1,CASSPRSGTGTYEQYF,TGTGCCAGCAGCCCAAGGTCCGGGACAGGGACATACGAGCAGTACTTC
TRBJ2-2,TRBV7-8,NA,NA,CASSLALPTTGELFF,TGTGCCAGCAGCTTAGCGTTACCGACCACCGGGGAGCTGTTTTTT
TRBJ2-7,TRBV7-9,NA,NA,CASSLVGAHPGALYEQYF,TGTGCCAGCAGCTTAGTAGGGGCCCATCCAGGGGCTCTCTACGAGCAGTACTTC